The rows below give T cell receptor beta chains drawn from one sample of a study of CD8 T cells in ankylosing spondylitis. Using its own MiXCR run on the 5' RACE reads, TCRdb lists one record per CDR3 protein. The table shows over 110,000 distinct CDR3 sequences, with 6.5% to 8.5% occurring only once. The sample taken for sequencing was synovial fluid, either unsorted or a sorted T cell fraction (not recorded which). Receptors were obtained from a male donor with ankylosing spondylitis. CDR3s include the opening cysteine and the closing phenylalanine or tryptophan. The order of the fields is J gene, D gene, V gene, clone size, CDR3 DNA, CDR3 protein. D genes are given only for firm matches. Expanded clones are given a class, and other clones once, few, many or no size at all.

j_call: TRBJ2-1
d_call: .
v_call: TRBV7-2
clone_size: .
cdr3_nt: TGTGCCAGCAGCTTACAGAGTGGCGAGCAGTTCTTC
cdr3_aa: CASSLQSGEQFF

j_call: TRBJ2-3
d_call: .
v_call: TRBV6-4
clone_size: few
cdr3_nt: TGTGCCAGCAGTGCAGAGGCCACAGATACGCAGTATTTT
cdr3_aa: CASSAEATDTQYF

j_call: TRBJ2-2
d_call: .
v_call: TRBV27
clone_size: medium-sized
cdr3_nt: TGTGCCAGCAGTCGACTGGCCGACACCGGGGAGCTGTTTTTT
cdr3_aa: CASSRLADTGELFF

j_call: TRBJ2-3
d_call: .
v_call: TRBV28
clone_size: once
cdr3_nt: TGTGCCAGCAGTCCCCTAAGCGGGCGAAGCACAGATACGCAGTATTTT
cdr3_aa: CASSPLSGRSTDTQYF

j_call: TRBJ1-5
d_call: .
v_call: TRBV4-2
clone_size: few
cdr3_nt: TGTGCCAGCAGCCAAGGCCAGGGCGGAACCGATCAGCCCCAGCATTTT
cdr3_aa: CASSQGQGGTDQPQHF

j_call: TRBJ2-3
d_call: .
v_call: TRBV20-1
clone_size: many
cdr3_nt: TGCAGTGCTAGCCCCCCGGACTGGTACACAGATACGCAGTATTTT
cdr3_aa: CSASPPDWYTDTQYF

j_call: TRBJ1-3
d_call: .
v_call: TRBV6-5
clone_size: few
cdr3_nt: TGTGCCAGCAGTCCCTCGGGGGCGGGGGGAAACACCATATATTTT
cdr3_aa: CASSPSGAGGNTIYF

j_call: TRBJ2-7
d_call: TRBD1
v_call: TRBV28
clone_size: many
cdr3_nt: TGTGCCAGCCGTCGAGGGACAGTATACAACGAGCAGTACTTC
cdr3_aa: CASRRGTVYNEQYF

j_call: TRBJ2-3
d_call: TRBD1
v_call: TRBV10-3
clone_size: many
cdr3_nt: TGTGCCGTCGGGACAGGGGACACAGATACGCAGTATTTT
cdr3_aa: CAVGTGDTDTQYF

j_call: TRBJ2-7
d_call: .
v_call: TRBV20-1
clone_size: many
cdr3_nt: TGCAGTGCTAGAGATGGTCTAAATCGTCCCTACGAGCAGTACTTC
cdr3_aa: CSARDGLNRPYEQYF

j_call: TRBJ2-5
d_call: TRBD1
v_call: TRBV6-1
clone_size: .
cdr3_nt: TGTGCCAGCGCCGGGACAGGGTCGGGGACCCAGTACTTC
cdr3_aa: CASAGTGSGTQYF

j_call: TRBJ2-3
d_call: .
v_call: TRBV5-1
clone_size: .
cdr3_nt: TGCGCCAGCAAGAGGACTGTGGGGCCAGATACGCAGTATTTT
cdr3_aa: CASKRTVGPDTQYF

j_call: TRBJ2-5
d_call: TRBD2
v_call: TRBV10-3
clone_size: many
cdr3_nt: TGTGCCATCAGTGAGTCCTGGCGGGAGGGCCGGACTAGAGAGACCCAGTACTTC
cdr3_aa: CAISESWREGRTRETQYF

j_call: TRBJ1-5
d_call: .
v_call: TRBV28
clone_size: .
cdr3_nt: TGTGCCAGCAGTTTTCCCCAGGGGTATAGCAATCAGCCCCAGCATTTT
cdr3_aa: CASSFPQGYSNQPQHF

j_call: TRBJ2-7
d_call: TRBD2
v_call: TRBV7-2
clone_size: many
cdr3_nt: TGTGCCAGCAGCTTTGCAGCGGGAGGTCGCGAGCAGTACTTC
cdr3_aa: CASSFAAGGREQYF

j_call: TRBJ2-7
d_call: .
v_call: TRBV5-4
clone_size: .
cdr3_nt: TGTGCCAGCAGCTCTGGAGGGCTATCCTACGAGCAGTACTTC
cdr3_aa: CASSSGGLSYEQYF